The T cell receptor (beta chain) described here comes from a study of T cell changes during pregnancy in multiple sclerosis. The CDR3 is 14 residues long. The V gene's germline CDR1 is MNHEY and CDR2 SVGAGI. Trimming at V came to 4 bases and at J to 6 bases, leaving 8 bases not matched to a gene. Sequenced by immunoSEQ multiplex PCR; TCRdb stores in-frame clones only, minus some. The top ten hold less than 4% of the sample, which has fewer than 70,000 clones, almost 95% seen once. V is TRBV6-5 and J is TRBJ2-7; TRBD1 agrees at 8 bases. The specimen was CD8+ T cells from peripheral blood mononuclear cells, collected in the third trimester of pregnancy. The TCR originated in a female donor in good health, enrolled as a control in a pregnancy study. The CDR3 DNA reads as TGTGCCAGCAGTTCGGGACAGGCGATTGGCGAGCAGTACTTC. It specifies CASSSGQAIGEQYF.